This T cell receptor (beta chain) was sequenced during a study of blood T cell repertoires in COVID-19. V lost 0 bases to trimming and J lost 2 bases; unmatched junction nucleotides: 5. Germline V gives CDR1 SNHLY, CDR2 FYNNEI. This CDR3 comprises 16 residues. Libraries were prepared by immunoSEQ multiplex PCR; TCRdb keeps only in-frame clonotypes and omits some of them. There are 140,000 to 150,000 clones in the sample; approximately 88% occur only once, and 1.8% lies in the top ten. This clone has just one count. The chain combines TRBV2 with TRBJ1-2, with 8 positions matching TRBD1. This TCR came from a man in his 70s with acute or convalescent COVID-19. The sample was peripheral blood. CDR3 in DNA: TGTGCCAGCAGTGAAGCTCGGGCAGGGGGCAACTATGGCTACACCTTC. It is translated as CASSEARAGGNYGYTF.